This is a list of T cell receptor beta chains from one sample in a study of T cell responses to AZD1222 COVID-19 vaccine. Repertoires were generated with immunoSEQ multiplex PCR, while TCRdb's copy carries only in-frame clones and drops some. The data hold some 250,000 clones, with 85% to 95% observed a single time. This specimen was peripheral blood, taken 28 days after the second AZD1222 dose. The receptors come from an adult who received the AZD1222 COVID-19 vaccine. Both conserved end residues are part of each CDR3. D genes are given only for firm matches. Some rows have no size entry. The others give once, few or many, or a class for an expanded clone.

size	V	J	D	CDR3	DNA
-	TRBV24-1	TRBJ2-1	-	CATSAFSGMGQFF	TGTGCCACCAGCGCCTTTTCAGGGATGGGGCAGTTCTTC
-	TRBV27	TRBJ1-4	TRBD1	CASSLSPGGEKLFF	TGTGCCAGCAGTTTATCGCCAGGGGGGGAAAAACTGTTTTTT
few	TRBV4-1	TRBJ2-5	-	CASSQQGAQETQYF	TGCGCCAGCAGCCAGCAGGGTGCTCAAGAGACCCAGTACTTC
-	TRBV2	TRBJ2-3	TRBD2	CATTSGNFTDTQYF	TGTGCCACCACAAGCGGGAACTTTACAGATACGCAGTATTTT
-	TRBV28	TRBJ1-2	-	CASSLGGTLNYGYTF	TGTGCCAGCAGTTTAGGGGGCACCCTAAACTATGGCTACACCTTC
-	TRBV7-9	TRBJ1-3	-	CASSSVENTIYF	TGTGCCAGCAGTTCCGTGGAAAACACCATATATTTT
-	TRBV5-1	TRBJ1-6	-	CASSRTTGADSPLHF	TGCGCCAGCAGCCGTACGACAGGTGCTGATTCACCCCTCCACTTT
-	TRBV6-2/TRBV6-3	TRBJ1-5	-	CASSSTRQPQHF	TGTGCCAGCAGCTCCACGAGGCAGCCCCAGCATTTT
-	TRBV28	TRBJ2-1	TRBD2	CASCPSLAGVGSLYNEQFF	TGTGCCAGCTGTCCCTCCCTAGCGGGAGTCGGGTCCCTTTACAATGAGCAGTTCTTC
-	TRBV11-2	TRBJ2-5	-	CASSLDRGRETQYF	TGTGCCAGCAGCTTAGATCGGGGTCGGGAGACCCAGTACTTC
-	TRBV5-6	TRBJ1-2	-	CASSSGRQGYTF	TGTGCCAGCAGCTCGGGACGGCAGGGCTACACCTTC
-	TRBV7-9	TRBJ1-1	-	CASSGDLNTEAFF	TGTGCCAGCAGCGGGGACCTGAACACTGAAGCTTTCTTT
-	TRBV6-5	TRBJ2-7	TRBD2	CASSRTSGPYEQYF	TGTGCCAGCAGTCGGACTAGCGGGCCCTACGAGCAGTACTTC
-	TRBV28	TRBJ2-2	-	CASSIGTTGELFF	TGTGCCAGCAGTATAGGGACAACCGGGGAGCTGTTTTTT
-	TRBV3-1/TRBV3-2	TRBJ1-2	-	CASEDDTTRGYTF	TGTGCCAGCGAGGATGACACCACGCGTGGCTACACCTTC
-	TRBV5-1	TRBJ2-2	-	CASSFGHSPNTGELFF	TGCGCCAGCAGCTTCGGACACTCTCCGAACACCGGGGAGCTGTTTTTT
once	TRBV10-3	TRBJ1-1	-	CAIMGRPGTEAFF	TGTGCCATCATGGGCCGGCCGGGCACCGAAGCTTTCTTT
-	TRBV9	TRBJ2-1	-	CASSGEGGPYNEQFF	TGTGCCAGCAGCGGAGAGGGGGGTCCCTACAATGAGCAGTTCTTC
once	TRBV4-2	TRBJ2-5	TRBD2	CASSQGLAGGETQYF	TGTGCCAGCAGCCAAGGTCTAGCGGGAGGTGAGACCCAGTACTTC
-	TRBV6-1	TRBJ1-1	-	CASSESIGSEAFF	TGTGCCAGCAGTGAATCGATCGGGAGTGAAGCTTTCTTT
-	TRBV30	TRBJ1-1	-	CAWSVQLEAFF	TGTGCCTGGAGTGTACAGCTTGAAGCTTTCTTT
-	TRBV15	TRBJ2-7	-	CATSREVDEQYF	TGTGCCACCAGCAGAGAGGTGGACGAGCAGTACTTC
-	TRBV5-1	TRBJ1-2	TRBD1	CASTEGQLGGGYTF	TGCGCCAGCACTGAGGGACAGCTGGGGGGTGGCTACACCTTC
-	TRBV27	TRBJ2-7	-	CASSLRGFSYEQYF	TGTGCCAGCAGTTTAAGAGGGTTCTCCTACGAGCAGTACTTC
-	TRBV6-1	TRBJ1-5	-	CASSDSSEGPQHF	TGTGCCAGCAGTGATTCTTCTGAGGGGCCCCAGCATTTT
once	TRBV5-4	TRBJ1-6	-	CASSLGTVYNSPLHF	TGTGCCAGCAGCTTGGGAACAGTCTATAATTCACCCCTCCACTTT
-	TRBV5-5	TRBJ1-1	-	CASSIPGTANTEAFF	TGTGCCAGCAGCATTCCCGGGACGGCGAACACTGAAGCTTTCTTT
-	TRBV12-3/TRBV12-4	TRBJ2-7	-	CASSRAGEQYF	TGTGCCAGCAGCCGGGCGGGAGAGCAGTACTTC
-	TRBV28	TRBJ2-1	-	CASSSMTRGEQFF	TGTGCCAGCAGTTCGATGACCCGGGGGGAGCAGTTCTTC
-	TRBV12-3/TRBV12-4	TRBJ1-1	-	CASSFTPNTEAFF	TGTGCCAGCAGTTTTACACCGAACACTGAAGCTTTCTTT
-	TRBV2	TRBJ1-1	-	CASRGRHTEAFF	TGTGCCAGCCGAGGGCGGCACACTGAAGCTTTCTTT
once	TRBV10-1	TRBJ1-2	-	CASSESHVGYTF	TGCGCCAGCAGTGAGTCGCACGTTGGCTACACCTTC
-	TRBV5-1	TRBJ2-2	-	CASSLRADNTGELFF	TGCGCCAGCAGCTTGAGGGCGGATAACACCGGGGAGCTGTTTTTT
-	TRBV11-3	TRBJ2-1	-	CASSLGTPSYNEQFF	TGTGCCAGCAGCCTCGGGACTCCCTCCTACAATGAGCAGTTCTTC
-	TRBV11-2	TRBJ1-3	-	CASSLGFGSSGNTIYF	TGTGCCAGCAGCTTAGGGTTCGGGAGCTCTGGAAACACCATATATTTT
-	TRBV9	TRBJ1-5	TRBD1	CASSPQGDQPQHF	TGTGCCAGCAGTCCCCAGGGGGATCAGCCCCAGCATTTT
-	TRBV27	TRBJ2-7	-	CASSFRGEQYF	TGTGCCAGCAGTTTTCGGGGCGAGCAGTACTTC
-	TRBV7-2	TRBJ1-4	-	CASSRAVANEKLFF	TGTGCCAGCAGCCGGGCAGTTGCTAATGAAAAACTGTTTTTT
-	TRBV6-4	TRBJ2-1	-	CASSVSGSDYNEQFF	TGTGCCAGCAGTGTTTCAGGGTCTGACTACAATGAGCAGTTCTTC
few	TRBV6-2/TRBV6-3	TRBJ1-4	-	CASSLPKTNEKLFF	TGTGCCAGCAGTTTACCGAAGACTAATGAAAAACTGTTTTTT